A selection of T cell receptor beta chains follows, all from one sample in a study of blood T cell repertoires in COVID-19. Repertoires were generated with immunoSEQ multiplex PCR, while TCRdb's copy carries only in-frame clones and drops some. The sample includes about 420,000 clones, around nine tenths of them seen just once. Sequenced material: peripheral blood. The receptors derive from a man in his late teens or twenties with COVID-19, enrolled during active disease. Each CDR3 is given with its conserved first and last residue. D genes are given only for firm matches. A clone size is listed for some rows: how often the clone was seen (once, few, many), or a class if it is expanded.

NA	NA	TRBJ2-2	TRBV20-1	TGCAGTGCGCGGAAGACCGGGGAGCTGTTTTTT	CSARKTGELFF
TRBD2	NA	TRBJ2-1	TRBV7-8	TGTGCCAGCAGCTCCCCGAACCTAGCGGGGGGTAAAAATGAGCAGTTCTTC	CASSSPNLAGGKNEQFF
NA	NA	TRBJ2-2	TRBV9	TGTGCCAGCAGCTGGAGGTCTACCGGGGAGCTGTTTTTT	CASSWRSTGELFF
TRBD1	NA	TRBJ1-4	TRBV2	TGTGCCAGCAGTGAGGACAGGGTTTGGGAAAAACTGTTTTTT	CASSEDRVWEKLFF
TRBD1	NA	TRBJ1-4	TRBV11-2	TGTGCCAGCAGCCCGAACGACAGGGAAAATGAAAAACTGTTTTTT	CASSPNDRENEKLFF
NA	NA	TRBJ2-7	TRBV7-2	TGTGCCAGCAGCTTACAAAGGAGCGGACCTTACGAGCAGTACTTC	CASSLQRSGPYEQYF
NA	NA	TRBJ1-5	TRBV21-1	TGTGCCAGCAGCAGGGACATCCACAATCAGCCCCAGCATTTT	CASSRDIHNQPQHF
NA	NA	TRBJ2-5	TRBV10-3	TGTGCCATCAGTGAAGACAGCCAAGAGACCCAGTACTTC	CAISEDSQETQYF
NA	NA	TRBJ1-4	TRBV7-3	TGTGCCAGCAGCTTAGGGGGAGGAGAAAAACTGTTTTTT	CASSLGGGEKLFF
TRBD1	NA	TRBJ1-1	TRBV10-1	TGCGCCAGCAGTCAAGACAGGGACACTGAAGCTTTCTTT	CASSQDRDTEAFF
TRBD2	NA	TRBJ2-1	TRBV5-1	TGCGCCAGCAGCAGATGGACTAGCGGGGGTTTTAATGAGCAGTTCTTC	CASSRWTSGGFNEQFF
TRBD1	NA	TRBJ2-6	TRBV2	TGTGCCAGCACCAGACAGGGGGGTCGCCTTCAGGCCAACGTCCTGACTTTC	CASTRQGGRLQANVLTF
TRBD2	NA	TRBJ2-1	TRBV3-1/TRBV3-2	TGTGCCAGCTCTCAGCGGGGTTACGGTGAGCAGTTCTTC	CASSQRGYGEQFF
TRBD1	NA	TRBJ2-5	TRBV24-1	TGTGCCACCAGTGACTCACAGGGGGCAGGGGAGACCCAGTACTTC	CATSDSQGAGETQYF
NA	NA	TRBJ2-5	TRBV5-4	TGTGCCAGCAGCTTGCAGGACCAAGAGACCCAGTACTTC	CASSLQDQETQYF
TRBD2	NA	TRBJ2-3	TRBV18	TGTGCCAGCTCACCACCGGGACTAGCGGGAGGTTCCCCAGATACGCAGTATTTT	CASSPPGLAGGSPDTQYF
TRBD2	once	TRBJ2-2	TRBV2	TGTGCCATAGCGGGGGTCTCGATCGGGGAGCTGTTTTTT	CAIAGVSIGELFF
TRBD2	NA	TRBJ2-3	TRBV7-9	TGTGCCAGCAGCCTATTACTAGCGGAGGGGGGTGATACGCAGTATTTT	CASSLLLAEGGDTQYF
NA	NA	TRBJ2-3	TRBV5-5	TGTGCCAGCAGCCGGCGGGACAGAGACACAGATACGCAGTATTTT	CASSRRDRDTDTQYF
TRBD2	once	TRBJ2-1	TRBV3-1/TRBV3-2	TGTGCCAGCAGCCAAGATAGCGGGAGCCTTGAGCAGTTCTTC	CASSQDSGSLEQFF
NA	NA	TRBJ1-1	TRBV5-4	TGTGCCAGCAGCTCCTCATTGAACATTGAAGCTTTCTTT	CASSSSLNIEAFF
TRBD1	NA	TRBJ2-5	TRBV24-1	TGTGCCACCAGTGACTCCAAAAAGACAGGGTACCAAGAGACCCAGTACTTC	CATSDSKKTGYQETQYF
NA	NA	TRBJ2-3	TRBV5-1	TGCGCCAGCAGCTTGGGAACTTTCCGACTCACCAATACGCAGTATTTT	CASSLGTFRLTNTQYF
TRBD2	once	TRBJ2-2	TRBV27	TGTGCCAGCAGTTTTGTTCGAGCGGGAGGGCCCGGGGAGCTGTTTTTT	CASSFVRAGGPGELFF
NA	NA	TRBJ2-3	TRBV6-5	TGTGCCAGCAGTTTACAGGGTGGAACAGATACGCAGTATTTT	CASSLQGGTDTQYF
TRBD2	once	TRBJ2-3	TRBV5-4	TGTGCCAGCAGACCCGGGACTAGCGGGGGGGTTAGCACAGATACGCAGTATTTT	CASRPGTSGGVSTDTQYF
TRBD1	NA	TRBJ2-7	TRBV19	TGTGCCAGTAGTACTTCCCTGGGACAGGGGGTCTACGAGCAGTACTTC	CASSTSLGQGVYEQYF
NA	NA	TRBJ1-2	TRBV21-1	TGTGCCAGCACCCCCGGGTGGTCTAACTATGGCTACACCTTC	CASTPGWSNYGYTF
NA	NA	TRBJ2-1	TRBV9	TGTGCCAGCAGCGTAGACAGTTCTACCCACTACAATGAGCAGTTCTTC	CASSVDSSTHYNEQFF
NA	NA	TRBJ2-3	TRBV7-2	TGTGCCAGCAGCTTAGATGACTATCCCACAGATACGCAGTATTTT	CASSLDDYPTDTQYF
TRBD2	once	TRBJ2-5	TRBV3-1/TRBV3-2	TGTGCCTCCAATGGGGAGCGGGGGCAGGAGACCCAGTACTTC	CASNGERGQETQYF
TRBD2	NA	TRBJ2-7	TRBV10-2	TGCGCCAGCAGTGGCCGCAGCGGGAGGGCCTTCTACGAGCAGTACTTC	CASSGRSGRAFYEQYF
TRBD1	few	TRBJ2-7	TRBV7-9	TGTGCCAGCAGCTTTGGGGGGACAGGGAGCTCCTACGAGCAGTACTTC	CASSFGGTGSSYEQYF
NA	NA	TRBJ2-2	TRBV6-5	TGTGCCAGCAGTCCAAAGCCCGGGGAGCTGTTTTTT	CASSPKPGELFF
NA	NA	TRBJ2-7	TRBV7-6	TGTGCCAGCAGCTCCAAGGCCAGGGATTTCTCCTACGAGCAGTACTTC	CASSSKARDFSYEQYF
TRBD2	NA	TRBJ2-7	TRBV12-3/TRBV12-4	TGTGCCAGCAGTCCCGGGACTACCTACGAGCAGTACTTC	CASSPGTTYEQYF
TRBD1	once	TRBJ1-2	TRBV19	TGTGCCAGTAGTATAGATTTCAGGGGGATTCGAGGCTACACCTTC	CASSIDFRGIRGYTF
NA	once	TRBJ2-7	TRBV5-1	TGCGCCAGCAGCTTGACTGGGACTTCCTACGAGCAGTACTTC	CASSLTGTSYEQYF
NA	NA	TRBJ1-4	TRBV6-5	TGTGCCAGCAGTCGGGACACCGGAACAGAAAAACTGTTTTTT	CASSRDTGTEKLFF
TRBD1	NA	TRBJ2-7	TRBV29-1	TGCAGCGTTGAAAAGGCGGCAGGGGGCTACGAGCAGTACTTC	CSVEKAAGGYEQYF
NA	NA	TRBJ1-5	TRBV19	TGTGCCAGTAGCGCGGGGGCAAATCAGCCCCAGCATTTT	CASSAGANQPQHF
NA	NA	TRBJ2-5	TRBV19	TGTGCCAGTAGTATAGGAGGGTCTGAGACCCAGTACTTC	CASSIGGSETQYF
NA	once	TRBJ1-5	TRBV19	TGTGCCAGTAGTATAGATCTATGGAATCAGCCCCAGCATTTT	CASSIDLWNQPQHF
NA	NA	TRBJ2-2	TRBV27	TGTGCCAGCAGTTTGTCTAGCTTGAACACCGGGGAGCTGTTTTTT	CASSLSSLNTGELFF
TRBD2	NA	TRBJ2-1	TRBV7-9	TGTGCCAGCAGCCCCGCGCTAGCGGGAGCCTACAATGAGCAGTTCTTC	CASSPALAGAYNEQFF
TRBD1	NA	TRBJ1-5	TRBV6-6	TGTGCCAGCAGTTACGCAGGGGGTGACCAGCCCCAGCATTTT	CASSYAGGDQPQHF
TRBD1	NA	TRBJ1-1	TRBV6-5	TGTGCCAGCAGTCCTGACAGGGTCGACACTGAAGCTTTCTTT	CASSPDRVDTEAFF
NA	NA	TRBJ2-1	TRBV7-9	TGTGCCAGCAGCTTCGACTCGAATGAGCAGTTCTTC	CASSFDSNEQFF
TRBD1	NA	TRBJ2-7	TRBV5-1	TGCGCCAGCAGCTTGGAGGGACAGGCCTACGAGCAGTACTTC	CASSLEGQAYEQYF
NA	NA	TRBJ1-3	TRBV2	TGTGCCAGCAGACCACAGGGAGCTGGAAACACCATATATTTT	CASRPQGAGNTIYF
TRBD2	NA	TRBJ2-2	TRBV6-1	TGTGCCAGCAGTGGGTCCATTGGGACTAGCGGGCTCTGGGAGCTGTTTTTT	CASSGSIGTSGLWELFF
TRBD1	NA	TRBJ2-7	TRBV10-3	TGTGCCATCAGTCCGCAGGACAGGGGCTACGAGCAGTACTTC	CAISPQDRGYEQYF
NA	NA	TRBJ1-4	TRBV11-2	TGTGCCAGCAGCTTGTGGACACCAGCAACTAATGAAAAACTGTTTTTT	CASSLWTPATNEKLFF
NA	NA	TRBJ1-1	TRBV10-1	TGCGCCAGCACAACAAGGAACACTGAAGCTTTCTTT	CASTTRNTEAFF
TRBD2	NA	TRBJ2-3	TRBV20-1	TGCAGTGCTAGTCCAAGGACTAGCGGGGGCGCAGATACGCAGTATTTT	CSASPRTSGGADTQYF